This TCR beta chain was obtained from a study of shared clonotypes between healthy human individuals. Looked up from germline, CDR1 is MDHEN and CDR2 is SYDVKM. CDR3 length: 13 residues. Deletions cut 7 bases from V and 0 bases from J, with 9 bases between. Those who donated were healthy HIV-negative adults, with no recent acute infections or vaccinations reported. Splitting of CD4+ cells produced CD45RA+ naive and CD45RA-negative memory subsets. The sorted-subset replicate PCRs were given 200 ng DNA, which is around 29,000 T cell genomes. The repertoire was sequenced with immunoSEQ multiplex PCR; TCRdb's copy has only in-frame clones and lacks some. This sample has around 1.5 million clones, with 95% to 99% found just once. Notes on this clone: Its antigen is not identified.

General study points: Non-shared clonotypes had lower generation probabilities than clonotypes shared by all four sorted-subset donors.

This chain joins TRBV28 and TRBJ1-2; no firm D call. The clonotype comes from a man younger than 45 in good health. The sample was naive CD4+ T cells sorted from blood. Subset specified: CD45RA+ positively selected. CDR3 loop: CASISGTNYGYTF. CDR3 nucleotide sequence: TGTGCCAGCATCTCCGGTACTAACTATGGCTACACCTTC.